This record concerns one T cell receptor beta chain sequence. Its antigen is still unknown. No much larger clonotype is one base removed from it; base qualities were not supplied. The junction shows trimming of 1 base on V and 3 bases on J, and the gene matches do not reach 6 bases of it. There are 16 amino acids in the CDR3, from cysteine to phenylalanine inclusive. Left in the record is the CDR3 DNA by itself, 48 bases read in frame from the first base. In the germline V gene, CDR1 corresponds to LGHNA and CDR2 to YNFKEQ. TCR beta libraries were generated from genomic DNA with the immunoSEQ kit, following the manufacturer's recommendations. Library preparation used a first multiplex PCR with proprietary primers, then a second PCR adding unique barcodes, with bead cleanups after each round. Each sample batch included a kit-provided positive control reaction and a negative control reaction. The final libraries were assessed on an Agilent 4200 TapeStation D1000 ScreenTape, pooled by volume, and quantified by qPCR. Sequencing was performed on an Illumina NextSeq500 with a MidOutput 150-cycle cartridge, and 156 Read1 and 15 Index1 cycles were run with kit custom primers. The pooled library was loaded at approximately 1 pM with an approximately 20% PhiX control spike-in. As for the authors' bioinformatics: Vendor-processed data were analyzed in R, with a clonotype defined as all T cells sharing the same CDR3 nucleotide sequence. In the clone abundance analyses, frequencies in each sample were normalized to that sample's 10,000 most abundant clones. Public T cell clones, which averaged fewer than five per sample, were excluded before analysis. A difference in abundance of at least 32-fold between compartments was used to define tumor-enriched and baseline blood-enriched clonotypes. A beta-binomial differential abundance model was applied to find clonotypes that expanded or contracted between blood time points. Similarity between tumor and blood repertoires was quantified using the Baroni-Urbani and Buser coefficient, and groups were compared with two-tailed Wilcoxon tests in R. Not all clones reach the TCRdb copy of this immuneACCESS table, which keeps in-frame sequences only. Checked studies attribute under half of the gap to unresolved V genes and leave the rest unexplained. V and J calls and clone size are copied from that table; D and trimming were computed from the DNA. This sample holds about 140,000 clones; 83% were observed only once. Clones ranked in the top ten supply around 21% of the sample.

This specimen comes from a study of radiation and T cells in renal cell carcinoma (TCRdb year 2020). Study-level background: The samples were drawn from a clinical trial, where primary renal cell carcinomas were treated with 15 Gy of stereotactic body radiation therapy and then removed by nephrectomy 4 weeks afterward. In total, around 53 samples, comprising around 25 tumors and some 27 peripheral blood samples, were subjected to TCR beta sequencing. A total of approximately 4 million unique CDR3 nucleotide sequences, encoding fewer than 3,000,000 unique CDR3 amino acid sequences, were found across all 50 or so samples. What the research found in general, with its limitations: The single-armed trial design could not address effects of radiation dose or scheduling on the TCR repertoire. Because pretreatment tumor biopsies were not available, the baseline intratumoral presence of clonotypes could not be determined. Dynamics of the blood repertoire were not tracked past 4 weeks after treatment. An increase in top tumor clonotypes in blood was observed from baseline to 2 weeks post-radiation, followed by contraction by 4 weeks, which was taken to suggest transient expansion of tumor-resident clones.

The time point label for this specimen denotes: baseline pretreatment blood. Interpreted using the paper, the treatment or condition label stands for: 15 Gy SBRT to primary tumor, nephrectomy 4 weeks later. Serial peripheral blood from radiation-treated patients was sampled at baseline, 2 weeks and 4 weeks after SBRT to track tumor-enriched clonotypes. Renal cell carcinoma with clear cell pathology was present in all patients. Genomic DNA for TCR sequencing was prepared using the QIAamp DNA Blood Mini Kit (Qiagen). Samples were included in the analyses only if all quality control checks were passed.

The receptor's source is a woman aged 45-65 years with renal cell carcinoma. The sequencing here drew on blood, taken from a patient whose treatment included radiotherapy and nephrectomy. The chain couples TRBV4-2 to TRBJ2-3; 8 junctional bases match TRBD1. The CDR3 region reads CASSQASQGATDTQYF. DNA sequence: TGTGCCAGCAGCCAAGCGTCTCAGGGGGCGACAGATACGCAGTATTTT.